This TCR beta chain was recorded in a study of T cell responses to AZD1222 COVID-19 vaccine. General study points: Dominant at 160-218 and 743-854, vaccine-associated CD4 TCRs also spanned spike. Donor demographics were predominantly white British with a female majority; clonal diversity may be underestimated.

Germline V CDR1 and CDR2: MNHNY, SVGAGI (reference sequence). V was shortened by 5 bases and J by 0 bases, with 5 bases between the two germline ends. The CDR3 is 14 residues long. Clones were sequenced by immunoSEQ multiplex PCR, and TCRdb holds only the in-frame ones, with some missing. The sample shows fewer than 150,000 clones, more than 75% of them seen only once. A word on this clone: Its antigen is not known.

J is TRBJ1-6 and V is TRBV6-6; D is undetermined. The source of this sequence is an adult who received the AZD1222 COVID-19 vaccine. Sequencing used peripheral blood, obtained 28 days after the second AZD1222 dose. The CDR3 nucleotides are TGTGCCAGCAGTGAGAGCTCCTATAATTCACCCCTCCACTTT. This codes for CASSESSYNSPLHF.